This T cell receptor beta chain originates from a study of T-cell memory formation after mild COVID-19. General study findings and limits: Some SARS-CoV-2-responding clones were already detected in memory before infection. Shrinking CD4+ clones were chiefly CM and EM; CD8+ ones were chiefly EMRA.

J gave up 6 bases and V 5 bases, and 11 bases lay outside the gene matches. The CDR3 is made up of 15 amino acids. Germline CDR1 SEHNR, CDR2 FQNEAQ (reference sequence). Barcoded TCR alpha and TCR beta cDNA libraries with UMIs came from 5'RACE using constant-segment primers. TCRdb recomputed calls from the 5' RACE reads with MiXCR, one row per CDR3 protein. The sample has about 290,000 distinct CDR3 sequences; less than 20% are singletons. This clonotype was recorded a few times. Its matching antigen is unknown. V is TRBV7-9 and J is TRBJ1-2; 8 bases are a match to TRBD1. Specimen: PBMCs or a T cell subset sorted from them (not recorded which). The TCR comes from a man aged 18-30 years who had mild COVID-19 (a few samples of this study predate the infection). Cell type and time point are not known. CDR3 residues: CASSRGQGPPDGYTF. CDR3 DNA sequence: TGTGCCAGCAGCAGAGGACAGGGACCCCCCGATGGCTACACCTTC.